This TCR beta chain was sequenced during a study of CD8 T cells in cerebrospinal fluid in Alzheimer's disease. All participants were free of acute infectious disease and in good physical condition. The CDR3 runs to 11 residues. CDR1 is SGHRS, CDR2 YFSETQ, per germline. This clonotype counts as large by frequency. Profiling of CSF cells used 10X single-cell V(D)J plus 5' expression. From the 10x single-cell sequencing reads, TCRdb lists one entry per CDR3 protein and no DNA. In all, the sample yields some 1,000 distinct CDR3 sequences. The receptor's source is a human donor in good health. The genes are TRBV5-1 and TRBJ2-3. Sequences were obtained from cerebrospinal fluid. CDR3 region: CASSFADTQYF.